This T cell receptor (beta chain) was sequenced in a study of blood T cell repertoires in COVID-19. At the level of the study: Whether acute or convalescent, the COVID-19 samples came from the United States, Italy and Spain. Nucleic acid was either cDNA or gDNA, and it came from T cells, B-cell-depleted T cells, or PBMCs.

Original handling: Cell counts per sample came from amplifying reference gene primers. Assay: immunoSEQ multiplex PCR; the TCRdb copy retains only in-frame clones and omits some. V and J calls and clone size follow that table, whereas D and trimming were derived from the DNA. The sample carries approximately 280,000 clones, 75% to 90% recorded once. J lost 1 base, V lost 5 bases, and 16 bases had no gene match. The CDR3 spans 19 residues. Source material: peripheral blood. This TCR was recovered from a woman between 55 and 75 years old with acute or convalescent COVID-19. J is TRBJ2-7 and V is TRBV23-1; 11 nucleotides agree with TRBD2. TRBV23-1 is annotated as an ORF whose role is uncertain. The CDR3 here is CASSLRSGVAGGESYEQYF. The CDR3 DNA reads TGCGCCAGCAGTTTGAGAAGTGGGGTAGCGGGGGGGGAGTCCTACGAGCAGTACTTC.